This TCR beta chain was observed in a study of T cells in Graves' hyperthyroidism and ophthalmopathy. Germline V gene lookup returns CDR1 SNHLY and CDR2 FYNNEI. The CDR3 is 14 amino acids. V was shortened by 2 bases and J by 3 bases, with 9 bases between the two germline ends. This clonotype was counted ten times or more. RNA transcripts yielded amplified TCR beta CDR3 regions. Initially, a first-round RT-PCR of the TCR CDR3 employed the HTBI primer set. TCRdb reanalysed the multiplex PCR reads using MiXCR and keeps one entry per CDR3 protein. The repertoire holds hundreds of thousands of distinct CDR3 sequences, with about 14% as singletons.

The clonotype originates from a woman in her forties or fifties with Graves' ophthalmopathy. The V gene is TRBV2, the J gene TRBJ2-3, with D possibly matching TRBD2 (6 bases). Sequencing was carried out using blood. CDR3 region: CASSETGVTDTQYF. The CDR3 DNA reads TGTGCCAGCAGTGAAACGGGAGTGACAGATACGCAGTATTTT.